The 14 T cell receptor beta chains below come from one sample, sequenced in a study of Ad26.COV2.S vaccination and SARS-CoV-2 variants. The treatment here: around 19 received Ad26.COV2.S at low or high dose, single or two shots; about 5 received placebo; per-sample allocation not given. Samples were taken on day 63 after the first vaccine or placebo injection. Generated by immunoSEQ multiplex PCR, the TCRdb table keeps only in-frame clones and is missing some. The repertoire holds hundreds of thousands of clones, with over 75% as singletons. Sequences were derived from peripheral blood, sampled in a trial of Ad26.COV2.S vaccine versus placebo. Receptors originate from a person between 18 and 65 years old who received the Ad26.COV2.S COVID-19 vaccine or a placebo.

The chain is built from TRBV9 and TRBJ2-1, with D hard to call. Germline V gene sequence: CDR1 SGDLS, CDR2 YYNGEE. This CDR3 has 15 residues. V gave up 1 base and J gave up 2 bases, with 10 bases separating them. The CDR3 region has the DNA TGTGCCAGCAGCGTATACTCAATCCCCTACAATGAGCAGTTCTTC. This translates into CASSVYSIPYNEQFF.

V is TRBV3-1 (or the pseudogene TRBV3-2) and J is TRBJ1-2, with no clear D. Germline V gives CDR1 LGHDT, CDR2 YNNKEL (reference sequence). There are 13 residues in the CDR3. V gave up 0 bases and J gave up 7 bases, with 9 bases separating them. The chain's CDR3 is CASSQDRGIGYTF. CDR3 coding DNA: TGTGCCAGCAGCCAAGATCGAGGGATTGGCTACACCTTC.

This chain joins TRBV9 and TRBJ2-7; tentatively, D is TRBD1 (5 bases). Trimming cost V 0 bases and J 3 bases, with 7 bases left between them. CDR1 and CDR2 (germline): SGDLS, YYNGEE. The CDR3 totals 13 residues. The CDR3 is CASSVGGDYEQYF. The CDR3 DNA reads TGTGCCAGCAGCGTAGGGGGCGACTACGAGCAGTACTTC.

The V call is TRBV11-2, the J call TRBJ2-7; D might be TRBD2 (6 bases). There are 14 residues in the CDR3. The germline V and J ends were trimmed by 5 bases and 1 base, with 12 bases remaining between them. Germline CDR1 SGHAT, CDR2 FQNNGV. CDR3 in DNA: TGTGCCAGCAGCCTGATAGCGGATTCCTACGAGCAGTACTTC. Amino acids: CASSLIADSYEQYF. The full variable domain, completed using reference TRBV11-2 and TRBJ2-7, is EAGVAQSPRYKIIEKRQSVAFWCNPISGHATLYWYQQILGQGPKLLIQFQNNGVVDDSQLPKDRFSAERLKGVDSTLKIQPAKLEDSAVYLCASSLIADSYEQYFGPGTRLTVT.

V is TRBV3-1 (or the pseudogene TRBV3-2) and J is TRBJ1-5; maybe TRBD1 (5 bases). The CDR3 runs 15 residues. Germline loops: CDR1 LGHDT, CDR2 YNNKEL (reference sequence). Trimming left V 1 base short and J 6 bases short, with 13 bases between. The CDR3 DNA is TGTGCCAGCAGCCAAGGGGCCAGGGCGGGTCAGCCCCAGCATTTT. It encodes CASSQGARAGQPQHF.

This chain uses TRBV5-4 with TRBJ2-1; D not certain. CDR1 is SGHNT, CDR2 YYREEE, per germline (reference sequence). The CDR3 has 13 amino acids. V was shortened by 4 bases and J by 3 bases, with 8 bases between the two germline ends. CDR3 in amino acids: CASSLDGYNEQFF. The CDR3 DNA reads TGTGCCAGCAGCCTGGACGGCTACAATGAGCAGTTCTTC.

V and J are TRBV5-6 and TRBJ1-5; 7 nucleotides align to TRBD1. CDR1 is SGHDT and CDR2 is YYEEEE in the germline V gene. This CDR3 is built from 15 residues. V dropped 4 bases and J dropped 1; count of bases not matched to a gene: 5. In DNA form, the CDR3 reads TGTGCCAGCAGCCCACAGGGGATGAGCAATCAGCCCCAGCATTTT. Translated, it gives CASSPQGMSNQPQHF.

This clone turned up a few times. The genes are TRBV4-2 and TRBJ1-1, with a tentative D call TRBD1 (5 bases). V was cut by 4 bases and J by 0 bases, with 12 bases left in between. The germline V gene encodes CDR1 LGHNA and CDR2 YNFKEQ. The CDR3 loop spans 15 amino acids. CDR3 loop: CASSPPGTMNTEAFF. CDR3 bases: TGTGCCAGCAGCCCCCCTGGGACGATGAACACTGAAGCTTTCTTT.

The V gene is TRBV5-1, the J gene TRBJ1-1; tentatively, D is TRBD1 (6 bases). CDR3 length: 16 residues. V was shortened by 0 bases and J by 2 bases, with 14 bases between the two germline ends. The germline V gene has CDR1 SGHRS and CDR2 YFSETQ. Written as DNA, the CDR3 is TGCGCCAGCAGCTTGGGAACAGGGAGGAAAAACACTGAAGCTTTCTTT. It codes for CASSLGTGRKNTEAFF.

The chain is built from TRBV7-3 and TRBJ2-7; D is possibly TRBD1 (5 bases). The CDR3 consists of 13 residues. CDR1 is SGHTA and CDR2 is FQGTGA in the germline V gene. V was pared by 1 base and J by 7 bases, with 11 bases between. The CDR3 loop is CASSLIGDGEQYF. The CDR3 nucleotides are TGTGCCAGCAGCTTAATAGGGGATGGTGAGCAGTACTTC.

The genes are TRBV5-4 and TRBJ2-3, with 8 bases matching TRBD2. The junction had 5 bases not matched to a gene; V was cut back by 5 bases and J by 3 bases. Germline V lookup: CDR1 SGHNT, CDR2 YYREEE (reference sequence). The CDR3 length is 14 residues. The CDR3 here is CASSSPGGTDTQYF. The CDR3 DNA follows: TGTGCCAGCAGTTCCCCGGGGGGGACAGATACGCAGTATTTT. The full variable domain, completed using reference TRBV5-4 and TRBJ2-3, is ETGVTQSPTHLIKTRGQQVTLRCSSQSGHNTVSWYQQALGQGPQFIFQYYREEENGRGNFPPRFSGLQFPNYSSELNVNALELDDSALYLCASSSPGGTDTQYFGPGTRLTVL.

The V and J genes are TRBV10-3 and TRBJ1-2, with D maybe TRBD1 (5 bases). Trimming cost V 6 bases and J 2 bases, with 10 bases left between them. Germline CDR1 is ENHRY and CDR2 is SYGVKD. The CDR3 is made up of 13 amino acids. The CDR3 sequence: CAIRWGENYGYTF. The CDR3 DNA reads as TGTGCCATCAGATGGGGCGAGAACTATGGCTACACCTTC.

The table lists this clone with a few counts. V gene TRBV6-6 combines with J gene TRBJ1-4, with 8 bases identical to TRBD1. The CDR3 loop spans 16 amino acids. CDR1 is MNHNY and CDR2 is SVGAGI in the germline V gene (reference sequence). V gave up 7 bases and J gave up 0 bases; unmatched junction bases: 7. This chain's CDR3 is CASKSQGAATNEKLFF. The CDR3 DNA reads TGTGCCAGCAAGTCTCAGGGGGCTGCAACTAATGAAAAACTGTTTTTT.

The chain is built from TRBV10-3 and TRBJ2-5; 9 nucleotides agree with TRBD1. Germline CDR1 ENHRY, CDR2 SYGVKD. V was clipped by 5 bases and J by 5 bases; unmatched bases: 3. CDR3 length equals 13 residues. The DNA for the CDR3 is TGTGCCATCAGTCGGACAGGGGAGGAGACCCAGTACTTC. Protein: CAISRTGEETQYF.